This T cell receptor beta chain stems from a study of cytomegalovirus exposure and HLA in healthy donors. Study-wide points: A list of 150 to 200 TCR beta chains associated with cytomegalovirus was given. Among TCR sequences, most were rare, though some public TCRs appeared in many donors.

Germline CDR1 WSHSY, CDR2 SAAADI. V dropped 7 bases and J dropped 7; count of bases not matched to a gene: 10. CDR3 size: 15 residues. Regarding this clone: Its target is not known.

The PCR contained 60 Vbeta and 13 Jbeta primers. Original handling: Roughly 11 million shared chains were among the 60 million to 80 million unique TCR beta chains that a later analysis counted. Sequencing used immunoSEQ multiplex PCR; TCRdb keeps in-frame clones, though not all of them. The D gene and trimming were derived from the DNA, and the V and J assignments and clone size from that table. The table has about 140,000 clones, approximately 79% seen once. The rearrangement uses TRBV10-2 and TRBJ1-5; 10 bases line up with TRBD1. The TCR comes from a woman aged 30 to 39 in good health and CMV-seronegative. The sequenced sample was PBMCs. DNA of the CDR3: TGCGCCAGCACAAATGGGGGGACAGGGGCGCAGCCCCAGCATTTT. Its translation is CASTNGGTGAQPQHF.